Presented here are 19 T cell receptor beta chains from one specimen sequenced in a study of response to subunit inactivated influenza vaccine. TCRdb ran MiXCR on the RT-PCR reads and lists one entry per CDR3 protein. The sample carries more than 700,000 distinct CDR3 sequences, approximately 21% recorded once. Sequencing used PBMCs from blood, obtained around 5 days after vaccination. The receptors stem from a man aged 50 to 60 who received an inactivated influenza vaccine.

The table lists this clonotype with many counts. This chain connects TRBV5-5 to TRBJ2-4; possible D gene TRBD2, 5 bases. CDR3 length equals 16 residues. The germline V gene encodes CDR1 SGHKS and CDR2 YYEKEE (reference sequence). Deletions cut 1 base from V and 1 base from J, with 12 bases between. The CDR3 loop reads CASSLQGSGAKNIQYF. The CDR3 region has the DNA TGTGCCAGCAGCTTGCAAGGGAGTGGGGCCAAAAACATTCAGTACTTC. The full variable domain, completed using reference TRBV5-5 and TRBJ2-4, is DAGVTQSPTHLIKTRGQQVTLRCSPISGHKSVSWYQQVLGQGPQFIFQYYEKEERGRGNFPDRFSARQFPNYSSELNVNALLLGDSALYLCASSLQGSGAKNIQYFGAGTRLSVL.

This chain joins TRBV12-3 or TRBV12-4 and TRBJ2-7; 9 bases line up with TRBD1. With 5 bases clipped from V and 6 bases from J, the junction kept 5 bases outside the gene matches. The length of the CDR3 is 13 residues. CDR3 DNA sequence: TGTGCCAGCAGTCCGGGACAGGGTTTCGAGCAGTACTTC. It yields the protein CASSPGQGFEQYF.

This clonotype was recorded a few times. The rearrangement uses TRBV7-9 and TRBJ2-1; unclear D gene. Germline-derived CDR1 and CDR2 are SEHNR and FQNEAQ (reference sequence). The V gene lost 7 bases and the J gene lost 2 bases, with 12 bases spanning the gap. CDR3 length: 14 residues. This CDR3 is CASNDGSPYNEQFF. CDR3 sequence (DNA): TGTGCCAGCAATGACGGTAGTCCCTACAATGAGCAGTTCTTC.

This clonotype came up a few times. The chain has TRBV6-5 and TRBJ1-4; no firm D call. Germline V lookup: CDR1 MNHEY, CDR2 SVGAGI. V gave up 2 bases and J gave up 5 bases, with 15 bases separating them. CDR3 length: 16 amino acids. The CDR3 DNA reads as TGTGCCAGCAGTTACGATGGCGGCTCCTTGAATGAAAAACTGTTTTTT. Amino acid sequence: CASSYDGGSLNEKLFF.

This clonotype occurred a few times. For the CDR3, the DNA is TGTGCCAGCAGCTCCTCCGTTGCCTCCAAGGGGCAGTACTTC. Translating gives CASSSSVASKGQYF. The chain joins TRBV6-5 to TRBJ2-7, with no clear D. Between the trimmed V and J ends, which lost 6 bases and 9 bases, there was a span of 21 bases. Looked up from germline, CDR1 is MNHEY and CDR2 is SVGAGI. The CDR3 consists of 14 residues.

In its sample, this clonotype was seen a few times. The chain combines TRBV12-3 or TRBV12-4 with TRBJ1-6, with D possibly matching TRBD1 (5 bases). V lost 5 bases and J 0 bases, leaving 11 bases between the germline ends. CDR3 size: 16 residues. CDR3 in amino acids: CASSGGGSSYNSPLHF. The DNA for the CDR3 is TGTGCCAGCAGTGGGGGGGGGAGCTCCTATAATTCACCCCTCCACTTT.

This clonotype was picked up a small number of times. The chain carries TRBV7-6 and TRBJ2-1; 10 bases fit TRBD1. The CDR3 contains 15 residues. The trim removed 5 bases at V and 0 bases at J, leaving 1 base unmatched. Germline V gene lookup returns CDR1 SGHVS and CDR2 FNYEAQ. The CDR3 bases are TGTGCCAGCAGCGGGGACAGGGGCTCCTACAATGAGCAGTTCTTC. Translation gives CASSGDRGSYNEQFF.

This clonotype has a handful of counts. This chain uses TRBV20-1 with TRBJ2-7, with TRBD2 identical over 14 bases. CDR3 size: 15 residues. Per germline, CDR1 DFQATT and CDR2 SNEGSKA (reference sequence). Unmatched junction bases numbered 5, after V lost 1 base and J lost 6 bases. DNA for the CDR3: TGCAGTGCTAGAGCCGTGACTAGCGGGAGGGCCGAGCAGTACTTC. This sequence encodes CSARAVTSGRAEQYF.

This rearrangement joins TRBV7-2 to TRBJ2-3; TRBD2 agrees at 10 bases. The CDR3 has 15 amino acids. V gave up 2 bases and J gave up 4 bases; unmatched junction bases: 3. Per germline, CDR1 SGHTA and CDR2 FQGNSA. This chain's CDR3 is CASSLSGGAPDTQYF. The CDR3 DNA reads as TGTGCCAGCAGCTTAAGCGGGGGGGCCCCAGATACGCAGTATTTT. Combining the CDR3 with reference TRBV7-2 and TRBJ2-3 gives the whole variable domain GAGVSQSPSNKVTEKGKDVELRCDPISGHTALYWYRQSLGQGLEFLIYFQGNSAPDKSGLPSDRFSAERTGGSVSTLTIQRTQQEDSAVYLCASSLSGGAPDTQYFGPGTRLTVL.

This clonotype was counted many times. The genes are TRBV27 and TRBJ1-1; 8 bases map to TRBD1. V trimming: 2 bases; J trimming: 6 bases; junction bases outside the gene matches: 8. The CDR3 totals 15 residues. CDR1 and CDR2 (germline): MNHEY, SMNVEV (reference sequence). The CDR3 sequence is CASSLNTGGRAEAFF. The CDR3 coding sequence is TGTGCCAGCAGTTTAAATACAGGGGGACGCGCTGAAGCTTTCTTT.

The J gene is TRBJ1-1, the V gene TRBV20-1; D is uncertain. V lost 0 bases and J 1 base, leaving 6 bases between the germline ends. The CDR3 covers 13 residues. Germline CDR1 reads DFQATT; CDR2 reads SNEGSKA (reference sequence). The CDR3 bases are TGCAGTGCTAGAGAACGGGGGAACACTGAAGCTTTCTTT. It encodes CSARERGNTEAFF.

The chain carries TRBV6-1 and TRBJ2-7; 7 nucleotides line up with TRBD2. V was clipped by 7 bases and J by 5 bases; unmatched bases: 11. The CDR3 length is 14 residues. Germline-derived CDR1 and CDR2 are MNHNS and SASEGT. CDR3 region: CASTLTAGVNEQYF. For the CDR3, the DNA is TGTGCCAGCACCCTGACGGCGGGAGTAAACGAGCAGTACTTC.

J is TRBJ2-2 and V is TRBV5-1; 8 positions match TRBD1. Germline V lookup: CDR1 SGHRS, CDR2 YFSETQ. J lost 4 bases, V lost 0 bases, and 5 bases had no gene match. This CDR3 region has 16 residues. The DNA for the CDR3 is TGCGCCAGCAGCTTGGTTCACAGGGGGAGCACCGGGGAGCTGTTTTTT. Translation gives CASSLVHRGSTGELFF.

The rearrangement joins TRBV19 to TRBJ2-2; D gene ambiguous. In germline, CDR1 is LNHDA, CDR2 SQIVND (reference sequence). There are 15 residues in the CDR3. V was cut by 2 bases and J by 0 bases, with 7 bases left in between. The CDR3 loop reads CASSITDTNTGELFF. The CDR3 region has the DNA TGTGCCAGTAGTATAACAGATACGAACACCGGGGAGCTGTTTTTT.

The chain's CDR3 is CASSLEGNRGEAFF. The CDR3 nucleotides read TGTGCCAGCAGCTTAGAGGGGAACAGGGGCGAAGCTTTCTTT. This chain links TRBV7-8 with TRBJ1-1; 7 bases match TRBD1. V was clipped by 1 base and J by 8 bases; unmatched bases: 7. The CDR3 is 14 residues long. In germline, CDR1 is SGHVS, CDR2 FQNEAQ.

This chain uses TRBV7-9 with TRBJ2-5, with TRBD1 matching over 9 bases. From germline, CDR1 is SEHNR and CDR2 FQNEAQ (reference sequence). CDR3 size: 16 residues. V was clipped by 4 bases and J by 3 bases; unmatched bases: 9. In DNA form, the CDR3 reads TGTGCCAGCAGCTCAACTTCGGACAGGGGAAAAGAGACCCAGTACTTC. It encodes CASSSTSDRGKETQYF.

The gene calls are TRBV7-2 and TRBJ2-1; 7 nucleotides line up with TRBD2. The CDR3 is 16 residues long. Germline V gene lookup returns CDR1 SGHTA and CDR2 FQGNSA. V trimming: 2 bases; J trimming: 2 bases; junction bases outside the gene matches: 6. CDR3 residues: CASSLRGGSPYNEQFF. The CDR3 region has the DNA TGTGCCAGCAGCTTACGGGGCGGGAGCCCCTACAATGAGCAGTTCTTC.

The chain has TRBV7-9 and TRBJ2-7; TRBD1 agrees at 8 bases. Germline V gives CDR1 SEHNR, CDR2 FQNEAQ (reference sequence). The CDR3 has 17 amino acids. V was clipped by 0 bases and J by 4 bases; unmatched bases: 11. In DNA, the CDR3 is TGTGCCAGCAGCTTAGCCCCCTACAGGACAGGGAGGTACGAGCAGTACTTC. Translated: CASSLAPYRTGRYEQYF.

This clonotype appeared many times. This CDR3 is CASSKGQAGSGYTF. CDR3 bases: TGCGCCAGCAGCAAGGGACAGGCTGGCAGCGGCTACACCTTC. The V call is TRBV4-3, the J call TRBJ1-2; TRBD1 matches at 8 bases. V lost 5 bases to trimming and J lost 8 bases; unmatched junction nucleotides: 10. The germline CDR1 and CDR2 sequences are LGHNA and YSLEER. The CDR3 is made up of 14 amino acids.